This TCR beta chain was identified in a study of OX40 agonist ivuxolimab in advanced cancers. Broadly, across the study: Ivuxolimab, which targeted the costimulatory receptor OX40 (CD134), was an agonistic, fully human IgG2 monoclonal antibody. Patients were allowed to have had prior anti-PD-1, anti-PD-L1 or anti-CTLA-4 therapy, and roughly two fifths of the dose-escalation patients had been treated with checkpoint inhibitors. Intravenous ivuxolimab was administered to patients every 2 weeks at six dose levels: 0.01, 0.1, 0.3, 1.5, 3 and 10 mg/kg. Three dose-escalation patients achieved partial responses, one with hepatocellular carcinoma and two with cutaneous melanoma. The paper reports the monotherapy dose-escalation portion (N ≈ 52 patients) of the phase I ivuxolimab trial. Peripheral TCRbeta sequencing aimed to test whether ivuxolimab altered TCR sequence diversity and caused clonal T-cell expansion. Of the approximately 54 dose-escalation patients, hepatocellular carcinoma was present in 19, melanoma in approximately 15, renal cell carcinoma in 9 and head and neck cancer in 9. In the dose-escalation cohort, 70% to 85% of patients were male, and the mean age was approximately 60 years, with a range of roughly 23 to 85. What the research found in general, with its limitations: After ivuxolimab, CD8+ T cells had more expanded clones than CD4+ T cells on average. In the 0.1-3.0 mg/kg groups, partial responders had among the lowest normalized peripheral clonal expansion, particularly in CD8+ T cells. Which antigens the clonally expanded peripheral T cells were specific for was not determined. At doses of 0.1 to 3.0 mg/kg, clonal expansion of both CD4+ and CD8+ T cells in blood was seen between baseline and week 6. Low levels of normalized T-cell clonal expansion were also seen in some patients who did not respond.

Genomic DNA was isolated from the sorted cells so that the TCRbeta CDR3 region could be sequenced. The immunoSEQ Assay was used for sequencing of TCRbeta CDR3 regions. TCRdb stores this immuneACCESS table with in-frame sequences only. Part of the clones is absent; in the studies checked, under half of the shortfall reflects unresolved V genes, and no reason is known for the rest. In this sample the table shows 55,000 to 80,000 clones, about nine tenths of which occur a single time. Together, the top ten hold roughly 2% of the sample. The germline V gene encodes CDR1 KGHSH and CDR2 LQKENI. Deletion took 3 bases off V and 0 bases off J, with a span of 8 bases between the germline ends. From the cysteine through the phenylalanine, the CDR3 covers 15 amino acids. The sequence is cut down to CDR3 DNA, 45 bases in frame from base 1. A word on this clone: The antigen it binds to is not known. Per-base qualities were not stored, and no clone one base away is much larger.

Patients with autoimmune disease history or receiving systemic immunosuppression were excluded from the trial. Peripheral blood for TCR sequencing was collected from all dose cohorts at baseline, on cycle 4 day 1, and on cycle 7 day 1. The samples were taken from a phase I, first-in-human, multicenter, open-label dose-escalation trial of ivuxolimab. The trial enrolled adults with locally advanced or metastatic head and neck squamous cell, hepatocellular, melanoma or renal cell carcinoma. Before TCR sequencing, CD4+ T cells and CD8+ T cells were sorted from peripheral blood as separate populations. Specimen: CD4+ or CD8+ T cells sorted from blood, collected in a trial of the OX40 agonist ivuxolimab. The sequence joins TRBV18 to TRBJ2-2, with the identity of the D gene unclear. This TCR came from an adult with an advanced solid tumor such as melanoma, head and neck, liver or kidney cancer. The bases read TGTGCCAGCTCACCTGGAGCCCCGAACACCGGGGAGCTGTTTTTT. The resulting protein is CASSPGAPNTGELFF.